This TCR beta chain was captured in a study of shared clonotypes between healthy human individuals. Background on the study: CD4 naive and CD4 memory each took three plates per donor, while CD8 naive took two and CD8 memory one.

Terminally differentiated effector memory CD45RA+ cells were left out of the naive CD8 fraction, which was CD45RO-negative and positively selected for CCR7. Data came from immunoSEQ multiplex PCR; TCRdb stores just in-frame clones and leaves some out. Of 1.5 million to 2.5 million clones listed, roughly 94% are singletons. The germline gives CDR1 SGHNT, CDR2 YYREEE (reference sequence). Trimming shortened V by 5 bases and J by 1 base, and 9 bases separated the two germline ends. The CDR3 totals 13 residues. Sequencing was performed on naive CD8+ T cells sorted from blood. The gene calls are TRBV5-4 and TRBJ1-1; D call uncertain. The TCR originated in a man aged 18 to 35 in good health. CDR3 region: CASRESRNTEAFF. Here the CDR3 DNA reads TGTGCCAGCAGGGAGTCCCGGAACACTGAAGCTTTCTTT. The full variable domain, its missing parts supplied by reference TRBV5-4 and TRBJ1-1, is ETGVTQSPTHLIKTRGQQVTLRCSSQSGHNTVSWYQQALGQGPQFIFQYYREEENGRGNFPPRFSGLQFPNYSSELNVNALELDDSALYLCASRESRNTEAFFGQGTRLTVV.